The present entry profiles one T cell receptor beta chain with its context. The sample belongs to a study of blood T cell repertoires in COVID-19. Assay: immunoSEQ multiplex PCR; the TCRdb copy retains only in-frame clones and omits some. The sample lists almost 250,000 clones, 70% to 90% occurring once. Two negative PCRs, clearance, or symptom resolution had been documented for recovered Cohort 3 donors. The germline V and J ends were trimmed by 3 bases and 2 bases, with 8 bases remaining between them. Germline V gene sequence: CDR1 KGHSH, CDR2 LQKENI. This CDR3 spans 13 amino acids. The specimen was PBMCs or T cells enriched from blood (not recorded which). This sequence was found in a woman between 45 and 65 years old who had recovered from COVID-19. The chain joins TRBV18 to TRBJ2-7, with D perhaps TRBD1 (5 bases). CDR3 loop: CASSPGRAYEQYF. The CDR3 nucleotides are TGTGCCAGCTCACCCGGCAGGGCCTACGAGCAGTACTTC. The complete variable domain, with remaining parts taken from reference TRBV18 and TRBJ2-7, reads NAGVMQNPRHLVRRRGQEARLRCSPMKGHSHVYWYRQLPEEGLKFMVYLQKENIIDESGMPKERFSAEFPKEGPSILRIQQVVRGDSAAYFCASSPGRAYEQYFGPGTRLTVT.